Sequencing of this T cell receptor beta chain was carried out in a study of identical twins. Study-wide results and caveats: Modeled out-of-frame TCR alpha sharing in monozygotic twins fell below observed levels. Donors were not followed over many years; analysis was cross-sectional.

A universal primer site was created by template switching, with the cDNA bearing unique molecular identifiers. Using its own MiXCR run on the 5' RACE reads, TCRdb lists one record per CDR3 protein. This repertoire shows 570,000 or so distinct CDR3 sequences, 9.6% found once; its top ten account for roughly 3%. Losses at the gene ends were 4 bases for V and 8 bases for J; bases not matched to a gene: 5. The CDR3 loop spans 13 amino acids. Germline V gene data show CDR1 as MNHEY and CDR2 as SVGAGI. This clonotype was seen many times. Its matching antigen is unknown. These data also featured in a second study, about yellow fever vaccine responses in identical twins. That work states: On the reported evidence, twins' vaccine T cell responses seemed partly convergent and partly personalized.

The sequencing sample was made of PBMCs. This TCR came from a woman younger than 30 in good health. The chain employs TRBV6-5 and TRBJ1-3, with TRBD1 matching 7 bases. For the CDR3, the DNA is TGTGCCAGCAGTTTTAACAGGGGAGACACCATATATTTT. It specifies CASSFNRGDTIYF.